Following are 8 T cell receptor beta chains from one sample sequenced in a study of shared clonotypes between healthy human individuals. Profiling relied on immunoSEQ multiplex PCR, and the TCRdb table lists in-frame clones only, not all of them. Of around 980,000 clones in the sample, approximately 80% were seen once. Material for sequencing was memory CD4+ T cells from PBMCs. Subset in this sample: CD45RA-negative fraction. These receptors all stem from a man younger than 30 in good health. Some clones in this sample may be carry-over from other donors' samples.

This clone showed up just once. The genes are TRBV28 and TRBJ2-7; D remains ambiguous. CDR1 and CDR2 (germline): MDHEN, SYDVKM. The CDR3 contains 14 residues. V dropped 7 bases and J dropped 0 bases, with 13 bases sitting between them. In DNA, the CDR3 is TGTGCCAGCATATCAACCGGAACCTCCTACGAGCAGTACTTC. Translation: CASISTGTSYEQYF.

The genes are TRBV9 and TRBJ1-1; D is unresolved. The CDR3 consists of 16 residues. In germline, CDR1 is SGDLS, CDR2 YYNGEE. With 0 bases removed from V and 1 base from J, the gap between germline ends came to 13 bases. The CDR3 reads CASSVDPAGGNTEAFF. CDR3 nucleotide sequence: TGTGCCAGCAGCGTAGATCCTGCGGGAGGGAACACTGAAGCTTTCTTT. The entire variable domain, with the rest obtained from reference TRBV9 and TRBJ1-1, is as follows: DSGVTQTPKHLITATGQRVTLRCSPRSGDLSVYWYQQSLDQGLQFLIQYYNGEERAKGNILERFSAQQFPDLHSELNLSSLELGDSALYFCASSVDPAGGNTEAFFGQGTRLTVV.

On this clone itself: This same CDR3 is encoded by further DNA sequences in the sample. V and J are TRBV18 and TRBJ1-1; TRBD1 matches at 8 bases. The J segment lost 4 bases and the V segment lost 5 bases, leaving 3 bases of the junction unmatched. This CDR3 has 13 amino acids. Germline V lookup: CDR1 KGHSH, CDR2 LQKENI. CDR3 protein: CASSADRGTEAFF. The CDR3 coding sequence is TGTGCCAGCTCAGCAGACAGGGGCACTGAAGCTTTCTTT.

The genes are TRBV21-1 and TRBJ2-7; the table's TRBD1 call for D was not verified on the DNA. TRBV21-1 is a recognized pseudogene. CDR3 length equals 16 residues. CDR3 nucleotide sequence: TGTGCCAGCAGCAAAGTGAAGAGCCCGGGCAGGGGGGAGCAGTACTTC. Its translation: CASSKVKSPGRGEQYF.

This clone appeared once. The chain links TRBV9 to TRBJ2-7, with a possible D match to TRBD2 (5 bases). V shed 4 bases and J shed 4 bases, with 15 bases lying between them. This CDR3 region has 14 residues. In germline, CDR1 is SGDLS, CDR2 YYNGEE. The CDR3 DNA reads as TGTGCCAGCAGCCCTCCTGGAGGAGAGTACGAGCAGTACTTC. Its translation: CASSPPGGEYEQYF.

Details on this clone: Other DNA sequences from this sample encode an identical CDR3 as well. The V gene is TRBV7-2, the J gene TRBJ1-2; TRBD1 might be the D (5 bases). The CDR3 extends over 14 amino acids. The V gene lost 3 bases and the J gene lost 2 bases, with 10 bases spanning the gap. Germline V lookup: CDR1 SGHTA, CDR2 FQGNSA. The CDR3 bases are TGTGCCAGCAGCTTGTCCAGGGAGAACTATGGCTACACCTTC. Protein sequence: CASSLSRENYGYTF.

The rearrangement joins TRBV9 to TRBJ2-1; 8 nucleotides match TRBD2. Germline CDR1 reads SGDLS; CDR2 reads YYNGEE. The CDR3 length is 17 residues. The V and J ends lost 0 bases and 0 bases, in that order; junction bases with no gene match: 5. This CDR3 reads CASSVGTSWSSYNEQFF. The CDR3 region has the DNA TGTGCCAGCAGCGTAGGGACTAGCTGGAGCTCCTACAATGAGCAGTTCTTC.

The rearrangement uses TRBV18 and TRBJ1-1, with D maybe TRBD1 (6 bases). CDR1 is KGHSH, CDR2 LQKENI, per germline. V was clipped by 4 bases and J by 1 base, with 7 bases between them. The CDR3 is made up of 13 amino acids. CDR3 residues: CASSRTANTEAFF. The CDR3 DNA reads as TGTGCCAGCTCACGGACAGCGAACACTGAAGCTTTCTTT.